A single TCR beta chain is shown here with its context. This entry belongs to a study of blood T cell repertoires in COVID-19. In the study overall: Acute and convalescent COVID-19 specimens originated in the United States, Italy and Spain. The analysed material was cDNA or gDNA that came from T cells, B-cell-depleted T cells, or PBMCs.

Per the study methods: Reference gene primer amplification in the assay estimated nucleated cell counts. Using immunoSEQ multiplex PCR, the repertoire was profiled, and TCRdb retains in-frame clones only, with some absent. The D gene and trimming were derived from the DNA, and the V and J assignments and clone size from that table. The repertoire holds just over 95,000 clones, with just under 90% as singletons. V dropped 5 bases and J dropped 8 bases, with 19 bases sitting between them. The CDR3 runs 15 residues. The germline CDR1 and CDR2 sequences are LNHDA and SQIVND (reference sequence). Material for sequencing was peripheral blood. This sequence was found in a human donor in a cohort sampled during active COVID-19. This chain connects TRBV19 to TRBJ2-1; TRBD2 might be the D (6 bases). In DNA, the CDR3 is TGTGCCAGTAGTGCCGCGGGACTCCTGGACGATGAGCAGTTCTTC. Its protein is CASSAAGLLDDEQFF.